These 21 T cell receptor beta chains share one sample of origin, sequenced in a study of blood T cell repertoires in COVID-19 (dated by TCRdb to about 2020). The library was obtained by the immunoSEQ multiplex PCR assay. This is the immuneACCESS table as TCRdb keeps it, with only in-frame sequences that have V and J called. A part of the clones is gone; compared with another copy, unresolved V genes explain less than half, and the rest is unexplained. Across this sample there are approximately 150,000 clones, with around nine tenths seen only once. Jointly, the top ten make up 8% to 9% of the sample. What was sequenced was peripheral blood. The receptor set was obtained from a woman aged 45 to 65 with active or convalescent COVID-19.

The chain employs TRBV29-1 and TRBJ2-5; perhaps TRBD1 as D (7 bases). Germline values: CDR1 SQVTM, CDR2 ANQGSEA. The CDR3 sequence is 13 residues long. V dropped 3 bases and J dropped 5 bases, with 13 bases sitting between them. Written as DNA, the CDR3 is TGCAGCGTTGAGGAGGGGGCAGGGGAGACCCAGTACTTC. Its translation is CSVEEGAGETQYF. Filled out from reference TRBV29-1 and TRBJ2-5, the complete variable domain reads SAVISQKPSRDICQRGTSLTIQCQVDSQVTMMFWYRQQPGQSLTLIATANQGSEATYESGFVIDKFPISRPNLTFSTLTVSNMSPEDSSIYLCSVEEGAGETQYFGPGTRLLVL.

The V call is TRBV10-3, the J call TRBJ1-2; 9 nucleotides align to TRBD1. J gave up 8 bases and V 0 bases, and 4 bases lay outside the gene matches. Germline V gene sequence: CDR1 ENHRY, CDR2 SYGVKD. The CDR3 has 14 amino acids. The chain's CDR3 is CAISESGGQGGYTF. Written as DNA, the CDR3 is TGTGCCATCAGTGAGTCGGGGGGACAGGGAGGCTACACCTTC.

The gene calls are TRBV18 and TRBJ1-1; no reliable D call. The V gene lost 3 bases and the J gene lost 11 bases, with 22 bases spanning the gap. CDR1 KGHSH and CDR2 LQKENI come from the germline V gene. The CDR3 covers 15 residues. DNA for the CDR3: TGTGCCAGCTCACCCGGCGGGCAATTAGGTGGATCGGCTTTCTTT. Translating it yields CASSPGGQLGGSAFF.

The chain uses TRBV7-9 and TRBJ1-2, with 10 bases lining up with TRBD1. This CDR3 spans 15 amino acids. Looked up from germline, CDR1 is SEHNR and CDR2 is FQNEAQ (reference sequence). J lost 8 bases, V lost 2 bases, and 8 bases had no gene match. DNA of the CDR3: TGTGCCAGCAGCTTATTGGACAGGGGGGTAAAAGGCTACACCTTC. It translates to CASSLLDRGVKGYTF.

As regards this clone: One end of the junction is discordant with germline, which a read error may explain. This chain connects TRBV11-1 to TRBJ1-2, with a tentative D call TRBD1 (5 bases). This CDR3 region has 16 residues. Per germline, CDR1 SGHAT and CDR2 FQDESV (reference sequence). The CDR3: CASSSPDTFGPYAYTF. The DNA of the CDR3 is TGTGCCAGCAGCTCCCCGGACACCTTCGGTCCGTATGCCTACACCTTC.

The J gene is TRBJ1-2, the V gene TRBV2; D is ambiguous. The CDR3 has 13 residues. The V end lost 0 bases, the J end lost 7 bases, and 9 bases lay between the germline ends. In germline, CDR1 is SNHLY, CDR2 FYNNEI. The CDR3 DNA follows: TGTGCCAGCAGTGAAGCGCTCGGGAGTGGCTACACCTTC. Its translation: CASSEALGSGYTF.

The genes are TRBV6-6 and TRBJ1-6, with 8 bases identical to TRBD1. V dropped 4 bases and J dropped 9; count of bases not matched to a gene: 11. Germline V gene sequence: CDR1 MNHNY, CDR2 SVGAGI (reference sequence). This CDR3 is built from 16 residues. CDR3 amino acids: CASSFGLQGTGSPLHF. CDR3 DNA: TGTGCCAGCAGTTTTGGCCTGCAGGGGACAGGTTCACCCCTCCACTTT.

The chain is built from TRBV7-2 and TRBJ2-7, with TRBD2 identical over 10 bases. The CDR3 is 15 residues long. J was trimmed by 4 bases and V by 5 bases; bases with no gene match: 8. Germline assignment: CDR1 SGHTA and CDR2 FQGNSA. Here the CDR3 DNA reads TGTGCCAGCAGCGGACCTAGCGGGAGAGGGTACGAGCAGTACTTC. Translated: CASSGPSGRGYEQYF.

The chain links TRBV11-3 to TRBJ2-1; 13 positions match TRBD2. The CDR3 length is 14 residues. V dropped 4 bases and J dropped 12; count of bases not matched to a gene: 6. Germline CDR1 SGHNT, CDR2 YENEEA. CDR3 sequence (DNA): TGTGCCAGCAGCTCCGAGGGACTAGCGGGAAGGCAGTTCTTC. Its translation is CASSSEGLAGRQFF.

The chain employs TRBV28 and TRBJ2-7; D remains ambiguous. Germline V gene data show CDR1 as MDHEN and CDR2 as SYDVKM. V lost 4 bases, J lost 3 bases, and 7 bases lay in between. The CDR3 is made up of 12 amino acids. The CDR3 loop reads CASSYSGYEQYF. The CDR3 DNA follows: TGTGCCAGCAGTTATTCGGGCTACGAGCAGTACTTC.

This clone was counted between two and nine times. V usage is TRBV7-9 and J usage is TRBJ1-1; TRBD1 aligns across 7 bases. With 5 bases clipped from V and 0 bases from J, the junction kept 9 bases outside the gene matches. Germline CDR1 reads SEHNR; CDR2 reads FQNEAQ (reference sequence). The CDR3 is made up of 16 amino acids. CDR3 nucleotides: TGTGCCAGCAGCCTCAGACAGGGCGGGATGAACACTGAAGCTTTCTTT. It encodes CASSLRQGGMNTEAFF.

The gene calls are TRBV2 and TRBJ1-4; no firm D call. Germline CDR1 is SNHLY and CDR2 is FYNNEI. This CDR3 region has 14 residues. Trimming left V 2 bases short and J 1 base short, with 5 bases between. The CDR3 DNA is TGTGCCAGCAGTGAAAGACAAACTAATGAAAAACTGTTTTTT. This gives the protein CASSERQTNEKLFF.

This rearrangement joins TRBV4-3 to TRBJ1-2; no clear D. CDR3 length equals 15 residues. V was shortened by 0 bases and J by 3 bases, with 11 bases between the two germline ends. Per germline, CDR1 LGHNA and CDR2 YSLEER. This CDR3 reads CASSQDRGVDYGYTF. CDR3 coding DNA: TGCGCCAGCAGCCAAGATCGGGGTGTCGACTATGGCTACACCTTC.

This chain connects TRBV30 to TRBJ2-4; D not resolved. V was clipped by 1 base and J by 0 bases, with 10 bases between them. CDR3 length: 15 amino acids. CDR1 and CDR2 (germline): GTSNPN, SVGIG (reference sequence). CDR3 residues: CAWSAGNLAKNIQYF. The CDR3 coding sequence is TGTGCCTGGAGTGCGGGTAACTTAGCCAAAAACATTCAGTACTTC.

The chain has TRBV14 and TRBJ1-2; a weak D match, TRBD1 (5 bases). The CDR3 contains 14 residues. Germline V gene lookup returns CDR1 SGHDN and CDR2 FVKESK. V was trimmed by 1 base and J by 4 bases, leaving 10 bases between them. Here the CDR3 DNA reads TGTGCCAGCAGCCAAGCACAGGAAGGCTATGGCTACACCTTC. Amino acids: CASSQAQEGYGYTF.

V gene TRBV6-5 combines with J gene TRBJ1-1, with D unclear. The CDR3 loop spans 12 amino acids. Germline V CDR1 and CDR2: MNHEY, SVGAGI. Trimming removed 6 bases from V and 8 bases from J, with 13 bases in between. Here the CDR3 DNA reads TGTGCCAGCAGCCGCGGGTTCCAAGAAGCTTTCTTT. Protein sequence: CASSRGFQEAFF.

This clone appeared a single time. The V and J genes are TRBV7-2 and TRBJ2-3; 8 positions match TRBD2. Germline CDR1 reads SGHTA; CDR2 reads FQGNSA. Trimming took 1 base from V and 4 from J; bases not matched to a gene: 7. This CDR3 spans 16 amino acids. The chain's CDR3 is CASSLGFGGAADTQYF. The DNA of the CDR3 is TGTGCCAGCAGCTTAGGTTTCGGGGGGGCCGCAGATACGCAGTATTTT.

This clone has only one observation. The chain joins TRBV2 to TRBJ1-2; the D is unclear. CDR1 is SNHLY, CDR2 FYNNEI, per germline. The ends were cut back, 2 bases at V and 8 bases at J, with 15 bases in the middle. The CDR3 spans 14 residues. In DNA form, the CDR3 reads TGTGCCAGCAGTGAAATGGGCAGGCTCGGCGGCTACACCTTC. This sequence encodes CASSEMGRLGGYTF.

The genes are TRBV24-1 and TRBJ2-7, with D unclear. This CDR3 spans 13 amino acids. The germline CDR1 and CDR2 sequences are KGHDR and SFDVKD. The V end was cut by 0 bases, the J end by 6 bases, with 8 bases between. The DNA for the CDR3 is TGTGCCACCAGTGATTTGCTAAGCCCCGAGCAGTACTTC. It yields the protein CATSDLLSPEQYF.

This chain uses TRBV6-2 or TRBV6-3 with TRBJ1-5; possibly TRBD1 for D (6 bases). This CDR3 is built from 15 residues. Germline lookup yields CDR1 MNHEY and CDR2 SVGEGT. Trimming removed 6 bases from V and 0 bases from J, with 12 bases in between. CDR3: CASSSDRYSNQPQHF. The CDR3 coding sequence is TGTGCCAGCAGCTCCGACAGGTATAGCAATCAGCCCCAGCATTTT.

The CDR3 nucleotides are TGTGCCAGCTCCCTGGAGGGTGGCGAAAAACTGTTTTTT. Translation gives CASSLEGGEKLFF. This chain joins TRBV18 and TRBJ1-4; D ambiguous. Germline V gene data show CDR1 as KGHSH and CDR2 as LQKENI. The length of the CDR3 is 13 residues. With 6 bases removed from V and 8 bases from J, the gap between germline ends came to 13 bases.